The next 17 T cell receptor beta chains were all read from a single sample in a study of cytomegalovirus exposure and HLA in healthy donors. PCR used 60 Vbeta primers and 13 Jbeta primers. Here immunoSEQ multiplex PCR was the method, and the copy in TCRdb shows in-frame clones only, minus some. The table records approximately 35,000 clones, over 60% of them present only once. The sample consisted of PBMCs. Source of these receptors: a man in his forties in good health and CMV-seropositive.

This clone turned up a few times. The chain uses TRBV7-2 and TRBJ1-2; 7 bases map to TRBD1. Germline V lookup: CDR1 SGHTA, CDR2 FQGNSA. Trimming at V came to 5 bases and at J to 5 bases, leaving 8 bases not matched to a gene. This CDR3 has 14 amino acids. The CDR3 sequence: CASSRPGGGYGYTF. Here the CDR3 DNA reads TGTGCCAGCAGCCGGCCAGGGGGTGGGTATGGCTACACCTTC.

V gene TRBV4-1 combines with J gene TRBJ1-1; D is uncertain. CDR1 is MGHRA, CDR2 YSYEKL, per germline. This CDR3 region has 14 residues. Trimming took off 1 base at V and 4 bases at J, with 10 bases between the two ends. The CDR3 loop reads CASSQVPESTEAFF. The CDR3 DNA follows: TGCGCCAGCAGCCAAGTCCCGGAGTCCACTGAAGCTTTCTTT.

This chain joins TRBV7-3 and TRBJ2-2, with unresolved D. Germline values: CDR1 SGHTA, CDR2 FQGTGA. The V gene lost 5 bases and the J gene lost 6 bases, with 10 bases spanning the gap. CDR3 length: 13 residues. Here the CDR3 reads CASSRPGAGELFF. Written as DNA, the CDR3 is TGTGCCAGCAGCCGGCCGGGTGCCGGGGAGCTGTTTTTT.

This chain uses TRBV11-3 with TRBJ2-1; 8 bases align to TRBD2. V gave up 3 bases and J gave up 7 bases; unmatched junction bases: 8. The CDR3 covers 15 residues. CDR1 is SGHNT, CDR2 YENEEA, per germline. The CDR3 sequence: CASSLYGGAINEQFF. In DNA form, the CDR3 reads TGTGCCAGCAGCTTGTACGGGGGGGCCATAAATGAGCAGTTCTTC.

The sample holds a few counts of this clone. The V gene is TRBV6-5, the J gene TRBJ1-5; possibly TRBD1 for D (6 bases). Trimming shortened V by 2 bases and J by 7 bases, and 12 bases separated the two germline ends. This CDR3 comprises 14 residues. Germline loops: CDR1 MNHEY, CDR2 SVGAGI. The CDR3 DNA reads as TGTGCCAGCAGTTACGGACAGAGAGGACAGCCCCAGCATTTT. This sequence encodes CASSYGQRGQPQHF.

The DNA for the CDR3 is TGTGCCAGCAGTCCCCCCGGGGGACTCTACAATGAGCAGTTCTTC. It is translated as CASSPPGGLYNEQFF. J is TRBJ2-1 and V is TRBV25-1; D is possibly TRBD2 (6 bases). The V gene lost 5 bases and the J gene lost 3 bases, with 14 bases spanning the gap. CDR1 and CDR2 (germline): MGHDK, SYGVNS. The CDR3 runs 15 residues.

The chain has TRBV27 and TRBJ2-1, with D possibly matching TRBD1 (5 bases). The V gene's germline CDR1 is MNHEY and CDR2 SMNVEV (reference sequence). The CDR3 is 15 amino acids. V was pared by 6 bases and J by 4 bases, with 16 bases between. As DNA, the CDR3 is TGTGCCAGCAGAGGATGGACAACACGTTACAATGAGCAGTTCTTC. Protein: CASRGWTTRYNEQFF.

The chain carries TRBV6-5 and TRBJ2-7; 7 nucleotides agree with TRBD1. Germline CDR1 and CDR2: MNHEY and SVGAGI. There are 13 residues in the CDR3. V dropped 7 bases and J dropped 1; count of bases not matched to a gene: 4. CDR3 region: CASTRQGSYEQYF. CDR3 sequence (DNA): TGTGCCAGCACACGACAGGGTTCCTACGAGCAGTACTTC.

The CDR3 here is CASTAGASYEQYF. The CDR3 DNA follows: TGTGCCAGCACCGCGGGTGCGTCCTACGAGCAGTACTTC. This chain uses TRBV6-5 with TRBJ2-7; possible D gene TRBD2, 5 bases. The CDR3 runs 13 residues. Germline CDR1 is MNHEY and CDR2 is SVGAGI. Trimming removed 7 bases at V and 1 base at J, with 11 bases between.

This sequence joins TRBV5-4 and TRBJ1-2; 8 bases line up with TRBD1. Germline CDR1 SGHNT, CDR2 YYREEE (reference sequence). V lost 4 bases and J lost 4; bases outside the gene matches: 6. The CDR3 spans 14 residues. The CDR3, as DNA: TGTGCCAGCAGCGTGGGACAGGCCCGCTATGGCTACACCTTC. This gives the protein CASSVGQARYGYTF.

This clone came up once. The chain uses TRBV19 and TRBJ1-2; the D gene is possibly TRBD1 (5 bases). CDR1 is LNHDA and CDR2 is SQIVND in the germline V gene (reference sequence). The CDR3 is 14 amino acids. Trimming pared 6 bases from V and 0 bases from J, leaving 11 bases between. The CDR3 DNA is TGTGCCAGTAGCAAGGCGACAGCTAACTATGGCTACACCTTC. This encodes CASSKATANYGYTF.

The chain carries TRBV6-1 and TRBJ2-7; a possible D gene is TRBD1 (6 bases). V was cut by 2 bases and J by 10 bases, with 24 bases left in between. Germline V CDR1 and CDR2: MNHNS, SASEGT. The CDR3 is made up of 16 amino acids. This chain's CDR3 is CASSESVFTQGKQQYF. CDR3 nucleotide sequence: TGTGCCAGCAGTGAATCCGTTTTCACACAGGGAAAGCAACAGTACTTC.

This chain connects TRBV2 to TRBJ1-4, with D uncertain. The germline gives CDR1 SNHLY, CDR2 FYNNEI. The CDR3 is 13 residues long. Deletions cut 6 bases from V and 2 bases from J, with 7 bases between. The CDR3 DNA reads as TGTGCCAGCAGACGGGAGACTAATGAAAAACTGTTTTTT. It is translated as CASRRETNEKLFF.

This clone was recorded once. Here the CDR3 DNA reads TGTGCCAGTAGTATAGATTTGCGAGGGTCTCAGCCCCAGCATTTT. It translates to CASSIDLRGSQPQHF. The chain joins TRBV19 to TRBJ1-5; D gene ambiguous. Germline V gene sequence: CDR1 LNHDA, CDR2 SQIVND (reference sequence). The CDR3 length is 15 residues. Trimming took off 0 bases at V and 6 bases at J, with 12 bases between the two ends.

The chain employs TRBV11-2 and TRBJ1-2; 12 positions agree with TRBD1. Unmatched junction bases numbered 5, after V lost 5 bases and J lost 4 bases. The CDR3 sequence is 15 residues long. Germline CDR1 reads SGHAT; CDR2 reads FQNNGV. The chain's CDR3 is CASSTGTGGPYGYTF. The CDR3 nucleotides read TGTGCCAGCAGCACAGGGACAGGGGGCCCCTATGGCTACACCTTC. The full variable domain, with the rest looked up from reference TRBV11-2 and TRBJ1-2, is EAGVAQSPRYKIIEKRQSVAFWCNPISGHATLYWYQQILGQGPKLLIQFQNNGVVDDSQLPKDRFSAERLKGVDSTLKIQPAKLEDSAVYLCASSTGTGGPYGYTFGSGTRLTVV.

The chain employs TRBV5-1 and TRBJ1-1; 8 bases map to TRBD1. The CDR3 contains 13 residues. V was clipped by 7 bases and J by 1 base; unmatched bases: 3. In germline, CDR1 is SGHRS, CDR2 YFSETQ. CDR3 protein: CASGTGENTEAFF. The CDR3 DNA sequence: TGCGCCAGCGGGACAGGTGAGAACACTGAAGCTTTCTTT.

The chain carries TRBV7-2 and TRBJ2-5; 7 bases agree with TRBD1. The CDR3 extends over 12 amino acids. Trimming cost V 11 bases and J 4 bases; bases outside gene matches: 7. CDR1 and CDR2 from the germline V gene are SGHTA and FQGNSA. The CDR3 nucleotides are TGTGCCGGCGGTGACAGGGCAGAGACCCAGTACTTC. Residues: CAGGDRAETQYF.